The rows below give T cell receptor beta chains drawn from one sample of a study of blood T cells in healthy people across ages. MiXCR, run by TCRdb on the 5' RACE reads, gives a single entry per CDR3 protein. The sample includes 700,000 to 900,000 distinct CDR3 sequences, about 53% of them seen just once. The sequencing input was blood. The origin of the receptors is a man at least 80 years old in good health. CDR3s include the opening cysteine and the closing phenylalanine or tryptophan. A D gene is named only where the DNA matches it firmly. Some rows mark clone size as missing; the rest say once, few, many or name a class of expanded clone.

d_call,j_call,clone_size,v_call,cdr3_aa,cdr3_nt
.,TRBJ1-5,.,TRBV20-1,CSASSRDGPNQPQHF,TGCAGTGCAAGTTCCCGGGACGGACCCAATCAGCCCCAGCATTTT
.,TRBJ2-3,.,TRBV10-3,CAISETRDADTQYF,TGTGCCATCAGTGAAACCAGGGACGCAGATACGCAGTATTTT
TRBD1,TRBJ2-7,.,TRBV20-1,CSARVGRQGREQYF,TGCAGTGCTAGAGTGGGAAGACAGGGCCGGGAGCAGTACTTC
TRBD2,TRBJ2-7,few,TRBV18,CASSPSGTSGVDEQYF,TGTGCCAGCTCACCTTCCGGGACTAGCGGGGTCGACGAGCAGTACTTC
TRBD2,TRBJ2-1,few,TRBV6-4,CASSPAAGGSYNEQFF,TGTGCCAGCAGCCCGGCGGCGGGAGGGTCCTACAATGAGCAGTTCTTC
.,TRBJ2-1,.,TRBV4-2,CASNQGGGGYNEQFF,TGTGCCAGCAACCAAGGTGGTGGCGGGTACAATGAGCAGTTCTTC
.,TRBJ2-3,few,TRBV7-9,CASSLNLPVSLAYF,TGTGCCAGCAGCTTGAACCTACCAGTCAGCTTGGCGTATTTT
TRBD1,TRBJ1-1,.,TRBV5-1,CASSFQGASPGTEAFF,TGCGCCAGCAGCTTCCAGGGGGCCTCCCCGGGAACTGAAGCTTTCTTT
.,TRBJ2-5,few,TRBV30,CAWKGDQETQYF,TGTGCCTGGAAGGGGGACCAAGAGACCCAGTACTTC
.,TRBJ2-1,once,TRBV13,CASSFRGAYNEQFF,TGTGCCAGCAGCTTCAGGGGGGCCTACAATGAGCAGTTCTTC
.,TRBJ2-1,.,TRBV3-1,CASSADSSREQFF,TGTGCCAGCAGCGCGGACTCGTCGAGAGAGCAGTTCTTC
.,TRBJ2-7,.,TRBV20-1,CSAVPGVGEQYF,TGCAGTGCTGTTCCGGGCGTGGGCGAGCAGTACTTC
.,TRBJ2-7,.,TRBV27,CASSLNSYPHEQYF,TGTGCCAGCAGTTTGAACAGTTATCCCCACGAGCAGTACTTC
TRBD2,TRBJ2-4,.,TRBV12-3/TRBV12-4,CASSPPGSGRKNIQYF,TGTGCCAGCAGTCCCCCGGGTAGCGGGAGAAAAAACATTCAGTACTTC
.,TRBJ1-2,.,TRBV12-3/TRBV12-4,CASSVPGPGRYTF,TGTGCCAGCAGTGTCCCGGGACCGGGGCGCTACACCTTC
.,TRBJ2-3,.,TRBV5-1,CASSLVPELQHRYAYF,TGCGCCAGCAGCTTGGTCCCAGAGTTGCAACACAGATACGCGTATTTT
.,TRBJ2-1,once,TRBV29-1,CSARGAGPASSYEQFF,TGCAGCGCCCGGGGCGCGGGTCCGGCAAGCTCCTACGAGCAGTTCTTC
.,TRBJ1-1,.,TRBV12-3/TRBV12-4,CASSFEDGDGNTEAFF,TGTGCCAGCAGTTTTGAGGACGGGGATGGGAACACTGAAGCTTTCTTT
.,TRBJ2-5,.,TRBV7-6,CASSLASRAETQYF,TGTGCCAGCAGCTTAGCTTCCAGGGCGGAGACCCAGTACTTC
.,TRBJ2-1,.,TRBV10-3,CATGRALGNEQFF,TGTGCCACAGGACGAGCACTTGGTAATGAGCAGTTCTTC
TRBD2,TRBJ2-4,.,TRBV6-5,CASIRTSGSYGQYF,TGTGCCAGCATTAGGACTAGCGGGAGCTACGGGCAGTACTTC
TRBD1,TRBJ1-1,.,TRBV20-1,CSARYDRGHSGNTEAFF,TGCAGTGCTAGGTATGACAGGGGGCACTCCGGGAACACTGAAGCTTTCTTT
.,TRBJ2-4,.,TRBV20-1,CSAMAKNIQYF,TGCAGTGCTATGGCCAAAAACATTCAGTACTTC
.,TRBJ1-1,few,TRBV7-2,CASSSRSNTEAFF,TGTGCCAGCAGCTCGCGATCGAACACTGAAGCTTTCTTT
TRBD1,TRBJ2-5,.,TRBV12-3/TRBV12-4,CASSLTGIPSEQYF,TGTGCCAGCAGTCTGACAGGGATCCCCTCGGAGCAGTACTTC
.,TRBJ2-7,few,TRBV6-6,CASSDSWVYEQYF,TGTGCCAGCAGTGACTCGTGGGTCTACGAGCAGTACTTC
.,TRBJ1-5,few,TRBV7-2,CASSLRRGQPQHF,TGTGCCAGCAGCTTACGGCGTGGCCAGCCCCAGCATTTT
.,TRBJ1-6,.,TRBV7-2,CASSLRRNSPLHF,TGTGCCAGCAGCTTACGGCGAAATTCACCCCTCCACTTT